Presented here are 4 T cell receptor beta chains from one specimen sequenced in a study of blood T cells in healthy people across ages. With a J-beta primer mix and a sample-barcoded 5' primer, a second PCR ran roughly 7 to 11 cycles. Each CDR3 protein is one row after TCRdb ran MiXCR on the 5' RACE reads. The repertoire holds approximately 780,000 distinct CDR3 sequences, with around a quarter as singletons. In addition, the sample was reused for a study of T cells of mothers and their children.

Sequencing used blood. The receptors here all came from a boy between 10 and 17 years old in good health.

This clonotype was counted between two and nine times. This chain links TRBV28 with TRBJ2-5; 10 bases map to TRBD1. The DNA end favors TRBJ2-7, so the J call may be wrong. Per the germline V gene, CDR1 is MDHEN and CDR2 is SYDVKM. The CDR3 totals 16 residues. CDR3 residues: CASSSAFGTGAYEQYF. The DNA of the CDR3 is TGTGCCAGCAGTTCCGCCTTTGGGACAGGGGCCTACGAGCAGTACTTC.

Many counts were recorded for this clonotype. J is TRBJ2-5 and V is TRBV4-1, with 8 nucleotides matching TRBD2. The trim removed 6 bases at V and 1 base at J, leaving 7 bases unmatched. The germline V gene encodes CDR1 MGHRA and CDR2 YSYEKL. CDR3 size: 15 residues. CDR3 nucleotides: TGCGCCAGCAGACCGAGCGGGGGCAGCCAAGAGACCCAGTACTTC. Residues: CASRPSGGSQETQYF.

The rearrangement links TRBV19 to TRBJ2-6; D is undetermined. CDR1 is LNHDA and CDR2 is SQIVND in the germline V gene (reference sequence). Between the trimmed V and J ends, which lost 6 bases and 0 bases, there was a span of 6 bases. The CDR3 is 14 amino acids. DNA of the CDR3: TGTGCCAGTAGCGGTCGCTCTGGGGCCAACGTCCTGACTTTC. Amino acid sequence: CASSGRSGANVLTF.

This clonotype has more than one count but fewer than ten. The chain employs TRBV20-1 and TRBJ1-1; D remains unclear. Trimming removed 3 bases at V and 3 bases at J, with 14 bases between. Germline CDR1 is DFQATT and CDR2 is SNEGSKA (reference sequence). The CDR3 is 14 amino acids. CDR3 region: CSARLRWMDTEAFF. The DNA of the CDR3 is TGCAGTGCTAGGTTACGATGGATGGACACTGAAGCTTTCTTT.